Here is one T cell receptor (beta chain) with its context. Its antigen is as yet unknown. This entry belongs to a study of cytomegalovirus exposure and HLA in healthy donors. Trimming took 4 bases from V and 12 from J, leaving 15 bases between them. This CDR3 region has 12 residues. Germline loops: CDR1 LGHNA, CDR2 YSLEER. Study-level findings and limits: In a later analysis, common viral pathogens appeared linked to several of the most significant clusters.

Healthy bone marrow donors supplied every sample. PCR was performed using 60 Vbeta and 13 Jbeta primers. Using immunoSEQ multiplex PCR, the repertoire was profiled, and TCRdb retains in-frame clones only, with some absent. The repertoire has about 100,000 clones, 79% of them found once; the top ten carry 2.5% to 3.5%. Material: PBMCs. The TCR sequence derives from a woman aged 35 to 49 in good health and CMV-seronegative. This chain uses TRBV4-3 with TRBJ1-2; perhaps TRBD1 as D (5 bases). CDR3 in DNA: TGCGCCAGCAGCCGGGGGGAGGGTGAGAACACCTTC. Translated, it gives CASSRGEGENTF.